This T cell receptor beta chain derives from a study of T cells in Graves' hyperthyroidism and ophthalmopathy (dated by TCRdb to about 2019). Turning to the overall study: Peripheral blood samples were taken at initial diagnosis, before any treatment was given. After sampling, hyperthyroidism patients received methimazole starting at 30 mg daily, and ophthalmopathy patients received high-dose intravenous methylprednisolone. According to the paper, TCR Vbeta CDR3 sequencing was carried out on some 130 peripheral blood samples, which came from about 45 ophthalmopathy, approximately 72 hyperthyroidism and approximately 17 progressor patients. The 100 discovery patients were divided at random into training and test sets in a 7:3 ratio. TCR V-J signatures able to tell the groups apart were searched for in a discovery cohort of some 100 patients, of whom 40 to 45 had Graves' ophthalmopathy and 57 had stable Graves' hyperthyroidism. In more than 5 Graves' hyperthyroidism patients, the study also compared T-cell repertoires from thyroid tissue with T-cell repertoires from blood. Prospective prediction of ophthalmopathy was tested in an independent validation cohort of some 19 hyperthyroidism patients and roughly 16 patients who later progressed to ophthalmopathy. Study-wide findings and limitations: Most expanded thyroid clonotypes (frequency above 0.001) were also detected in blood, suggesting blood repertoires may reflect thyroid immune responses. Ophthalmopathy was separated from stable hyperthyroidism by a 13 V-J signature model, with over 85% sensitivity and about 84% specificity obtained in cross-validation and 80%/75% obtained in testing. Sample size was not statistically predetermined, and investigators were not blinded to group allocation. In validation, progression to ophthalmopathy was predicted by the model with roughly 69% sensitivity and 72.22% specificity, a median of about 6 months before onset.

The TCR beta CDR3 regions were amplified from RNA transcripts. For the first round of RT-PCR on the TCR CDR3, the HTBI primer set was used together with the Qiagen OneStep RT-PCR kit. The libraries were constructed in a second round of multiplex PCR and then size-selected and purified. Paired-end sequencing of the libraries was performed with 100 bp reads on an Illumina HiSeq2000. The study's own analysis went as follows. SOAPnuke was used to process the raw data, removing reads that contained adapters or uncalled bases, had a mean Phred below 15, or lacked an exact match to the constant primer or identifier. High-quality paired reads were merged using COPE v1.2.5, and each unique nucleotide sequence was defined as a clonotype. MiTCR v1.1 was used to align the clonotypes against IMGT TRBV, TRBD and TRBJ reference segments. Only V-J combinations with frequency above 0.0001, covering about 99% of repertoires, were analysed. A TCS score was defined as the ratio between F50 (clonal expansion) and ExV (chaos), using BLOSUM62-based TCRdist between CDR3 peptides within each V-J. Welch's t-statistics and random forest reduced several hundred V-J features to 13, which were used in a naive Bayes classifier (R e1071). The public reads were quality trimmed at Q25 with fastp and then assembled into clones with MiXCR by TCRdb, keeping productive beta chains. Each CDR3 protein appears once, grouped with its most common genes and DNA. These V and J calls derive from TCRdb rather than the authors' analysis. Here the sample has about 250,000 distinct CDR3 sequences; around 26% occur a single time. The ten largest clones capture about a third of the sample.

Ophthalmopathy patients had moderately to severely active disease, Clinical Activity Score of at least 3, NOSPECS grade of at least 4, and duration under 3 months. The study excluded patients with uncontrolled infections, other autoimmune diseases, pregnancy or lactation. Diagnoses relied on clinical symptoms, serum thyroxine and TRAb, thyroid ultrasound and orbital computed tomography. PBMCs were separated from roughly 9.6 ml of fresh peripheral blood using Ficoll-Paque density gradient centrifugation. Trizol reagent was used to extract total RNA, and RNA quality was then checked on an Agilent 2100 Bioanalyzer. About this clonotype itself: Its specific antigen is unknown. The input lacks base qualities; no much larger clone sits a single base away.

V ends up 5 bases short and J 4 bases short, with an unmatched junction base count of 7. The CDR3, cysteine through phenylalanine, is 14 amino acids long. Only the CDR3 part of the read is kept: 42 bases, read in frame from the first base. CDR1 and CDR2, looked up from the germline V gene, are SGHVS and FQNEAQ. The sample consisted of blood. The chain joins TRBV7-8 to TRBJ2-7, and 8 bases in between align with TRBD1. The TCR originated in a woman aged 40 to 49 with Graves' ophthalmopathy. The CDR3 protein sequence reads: CASSPRTGNYEQYF. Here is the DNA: TGTGCCAGCAGCCCCCGGACAGGGAATTACGAGCAGTACTTC.